Detailed here is one T cell receptor beta chain. Its antigen specificity is not known. Per-base qualities were not stored, and no clone one base away is much larger. Trimming costs V 3 bases and J 7 bases, and their ends lie 4 bases apart. Measured from the cysteine to the phenylalanine, the CDR3 is 11 residues long. The read is trimmed to its CDR3 DNA, 33 bases read in frame from base 1. The germline V gene supplies CDR1 KGHSH and CDR2 LQKENI. The data were taken from a study of long-term antiretroviral therapy in people with HIV (dated by TCRdb to between 2021 and 2022). Study-level background: The earliest samples were collected about a decade before the 2015 WHO recommendation for immediate ART, when ART was typically delayed until CD4 counts fell. A retrospective serial study tested whether changes in peripheral blood TRB repertoire composition and diversity were associated with ART initiation and durable HIV suppression. A total of some 200 cryopreserved PBMC samples came from around 30 adults with confirmed HIV infection and were collected serially over a mean of roughly 6 years (range 1-12). Of the approximately 28 participants with HIV, 10 to 11 were female. Test extractions of a monoclonal T-cell line alongside approximately 34 polyclonal samples showed no cross-contamination during QIAcube processing.

Inclusion was restricted to participants for whom at least one PBMC sample before ART initiation and at least two post-ART samples were available. All participants with HIV were treated in the United States of America. Before DNA extraction, cryopreserved samples containing roughly 0.9-10 million PBMC were thawed and washed. At the time of the earliest PBMC sample for each participant with HIV, ages ranged from roughly 23 to 55 years. Each participant contributed PBMC samples from 1-4 timepoints before ART initiation and 2-8 timepoints after ART initiation, with a median of 7 samples. For every participant, serial HIV viral load, CD4+ T-cell count, ART history and demographic data were obtained. Genomic DNA was extracted from unsorted PBMC with a Qiagen kit on a QIAcube, processed in batches of 12 samples. Results and caveats for the whole study, not just this receptor: ART initiation was associated with a significant increase in TRB diversity, but diversity stayed significantly below transplant donor controls even after long-term ART. The repertoire was dominated across all time points by expanded TRB clones identified before ART initiation, although this dominance was seen to fluctuate and to decrease in many PLHIV after ART. No data were available on ART adherence, viral resistance or therapy changes, limiting inferences about post-ART repertoire changes. The samples span the years 2004 to 2017, and the ART regimens used may be less effective than current regimens. Because pre-ART samples had limited cell numbers, profiling was done on unsorted PBMC rather than on sorted CD4+ and CD8+ T cells. Limited PBMC availability meant only the TCR beta chain was sequenced, without alpha chain pairing. CDR3 length ranges in HIV repertoires were narrower than in controls, and network structure suggested an antigen-experienced repertoire with only a slight naive shift after ART.

Sequencing of the TRB variable region was done with the immunoSEQ hsTCRB v3.0 assay at survey level resolution. A depth of roughly 35,000-50,000 T-cell genomes per sample was targeted for TRB sequencing. An Illumina MiSeq with a v3 150-cycle kit was used to sequence the pooled TRB libraries. The authors' analysis ran thus. Analysis of repertoires was carried out in R inside a reproducible Nextflow workflow spanning QC, data transformation and analysis. Custom analyses were implemented in LymphoSeq2, an R package for AIRR-Seq data exploration. A handful of samples that produced fewer than 5000 total TRB sequences were removed, so approximately 170 HIV repertoires were analyzed. Among the approximately 190 HIV repertoires that were kept, under 60 were collected before ART initiation and 120 to 140 were collected after ART initiation. Repertoires were downsampled to 5000 TRB nucleotide sequences, and summary statistics were averaged over 100 downsampling iterations. The analysis kept only TRB sequences whose CDR3 regions were at least seven amino acids long. A Shannon entropy-derived clonality score and the Gini coefficient were used to measure diversity. In the repertoire networks, any two of the top 5000 CDR3 amino acid sequences were linked whenever the two sequences differed by an edit distance of one. Antigen specificity groups and MHC restriction were predicted for TRB CDR3 amino acid sequences with GLIPH2. To flag known CMV, EBV, HIV or tissue antigen associations, CDR3 amino acid sequences were matched against VDJdb and McPAS-TCR. Pre-ART, post-ART and control groups were compared with Wilcoxon signed-rank tests and Holm-Bonferroni correction. TCRdb limited this immuneACCESS table to in-frame rearrangements with V and J called. A share of clones is missing; checked studies link under half to unresolved V genes, and the rest is unexplained. V and J calls plus clone size are reproduced from that table; the DNA served to infer D and trimming. Across this sample there are tens of thousands of clones, with about 86% seen only once. The top ten hold 4.8% of the sample.

The TCR originated in a woman in her thirties with HIV. Sample: unsorted PBMCs, taken 0.8 years after starting antiretroviral therapy. Recombination connected TRBV18 to TRBJ2-1, with the D gene too uncertain to name. The DNA is TGTGCCAGCTCACCTGAGAATGAGCAGTTCTTC. Its amino acids are CASSPENEQFF.